This T cell receptor (beta chain) emerged from a study of cytomegalovirus exposure and HLA in healthy donors. General observations from the study: There were a few CMV-associated chains whose specificity for CMV antigens was confirmed in vitro. CMV serostatus stood as the only immune exposure information on hand. One variant, a missense change in DCLRE1C, was linked in a later analysis to TCR beta V- and J-gene trimming.

Germline-derived CDR1 and CDR2 are GTSNPN and SVGIG (reference sequence). V lost 2 bases, J lost 6 bases, and 8 bases stayed unmatched. This CDR3 is 15 amino acids long. Researchers ran the PCR with 60 Vbeta and 13 Jbeta primers. Sequenced by immunoSEQ multiplex PCR; TCRdb stores in-frame clones only, minus some. Of 150,000 or so clones listed, around 74% were seen once; the top ten hold roughly 1.9%. For this clone: Its antigen is unknown.

Sequencing was done on a sample of PBMCs. The TCR sequence derives from a female donor in good health and CMV-seronegative. The chain has TRBV30 and TRBJ2-2, with 8 bases aligning to TRBD2. CDR3 DNA: TGTGCCTGGAGTCCCTATAGCGGGGCGGCCGGGGAGCTGTTTTTT. Translation gives CAWSPYSGAAGELFF.